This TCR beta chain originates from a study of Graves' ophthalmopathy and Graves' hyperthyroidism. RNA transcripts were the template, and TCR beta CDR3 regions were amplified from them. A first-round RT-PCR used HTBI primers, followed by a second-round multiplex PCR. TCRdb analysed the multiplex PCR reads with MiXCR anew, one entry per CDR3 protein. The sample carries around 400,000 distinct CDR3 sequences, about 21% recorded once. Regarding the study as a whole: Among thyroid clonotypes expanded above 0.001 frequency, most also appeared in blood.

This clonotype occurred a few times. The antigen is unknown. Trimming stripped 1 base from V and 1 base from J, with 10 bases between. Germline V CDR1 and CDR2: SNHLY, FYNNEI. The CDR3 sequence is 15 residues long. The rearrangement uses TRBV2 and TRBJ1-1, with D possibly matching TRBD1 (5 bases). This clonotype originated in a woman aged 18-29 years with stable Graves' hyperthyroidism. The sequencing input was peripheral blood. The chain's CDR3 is CASSEGAGWNTEAFF. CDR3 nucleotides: TGTGCCAGCAGTGAAGGAGCAGGGTGGAACACTGAAGCTTTCTTT.